These 9 T cell receptor beta chains were all obtained from the same sample, sequenced in a study of T-cell reconstitution after alpha-beta-depleted transplantation in children. TCRbeta library construction was performed incorporating unique molecular identifiers. MiXCR, run by TCRdb on the PCR reads, gives a single entry per CDR3 protein. The data contain more than 40,000 distinct CDR3 sequences, 52% of them singletons. Sequenced here: peripheral blood, sampled before TCRalphabeta/CD19-depleted stem cell transplant. The receptors derive from a boy less than two years old with SCID, due to receive a stem cell transplant.

This clonotype is labeled medium-sized. This chain joins TRBV29-1 and TRBJ2-1; D may be TRBD1 (5 bases). The V end lost 0 bases, the J end lost 4 bases, and 13 bases lay between the germline ends. CDR1 is SQVTM, CDR2 ANQGSEA, per germline. CDR3 length: 15 amino acids. CDR3 loop: CSVEDPTEPYNEQFF. The CDR3 DNA follows: TGCAGCGTTGAAGATCCGACAGAACCTTACAATGAGCAGTTCTTC.

The chain joins TRBV3-1 to TRBJ1-2, with D perhaps TRBD1 (5 bases). The CDR3 runs 12 residues. Looked up from germline, CDR1 is LGHDT and CDR2 is YNNKEL (reference sequence). Trimming pared 3 bases from V and 8 bases from J, leaving 10 bases between. Here the CDR3 reads CASSHRGVGYTF. The DNA of the CDR3 is TGTGCCAGCAGCCATCGAGGGGTCGGCTACACCTTC.

This clonotype was seen a handful of times. The rearrangement uses TRBV11-2 and TRBJ2-1; 10 bases match TRBD2. The germline gives CDR1 SGHAT, CDR2 FQNNGV. V lost 2 bases and J lost 4; bases outside the gene matches: 8. The CDR3 consists of 17 residues. CDR3 protein: CASSLSRRTSGYNEQFF. As DNA, the CDR3 is TGTGCCAGCAGCTTAAGTAGGAGGACTAGCGGATACAATGAGCAGTTCTTC. Together with reference TRBV11-2 and TRBJ2-1, the CDR3 gives the full variable domain: EAGVAQSPRYKIIEKRQSVAFWCNPISGHATLYWYQQILGQGPKLLIQFQNNGVVDDSQLPKDRFSAERLKGVDSTLKIQPAKLEDSAVYLCASSLSRRTSGYNEQFFGPGTRLTVL.

The chain recombines TRBV27 with TRBJ1-1, with D unclear. Germline lookup yields CDR1 MNHEY and CDR2 SMNVEV (reference sequence). The CDR3 runs to 15 residues. V was pared by 1 base and J by 0 bases, with 9 bases between. CDR3 nucleotides: TGTGCCAGCAGTTTATTTGGGCAGGTGAACACTGAAGCTTTCTTT. Translated: CASSLFGQVNTEAFF.

The V call is TRBV6-1, the J call TRBJ1-1, with unresolved D. CDR1 is MNHNS, CDR2 SASEGT, per germline. V was clipped by 6 bases and J by 1 base, with 9 bases between them. The CDR3 loop spans 13 amino acids. The CDR3 here is CASRPGENTEAFF. The CDR3 coding sequence is TGTGCCAGCAGACCCGGGGAGAACACTGAAGCTTTCTTT.

V usage is TRBV5-8 and J usage is TRBJ2-7; D is tentatively TRBD1 or TRBD2 (5 bases each). The V end lost 2 bases, the J end lost 2 bases, and 8 bases lay between the germline ends. The germline gives CDR1 SGHTS, CDR2 YDEGEE. This CDR3 is built from 13 residues. This CDR3 reads CASSFSGPYEQYF. CDR3 coding DNA: TGTGCCAGCAGCTTCTCGGGGCCCTACGAGCAGTACTTC.

This clonotype was counted ten times or more. The chain has TRBV7-7 and TRBJ2-3, with TRBD2 identical over 12 bases. V shed 5 bases, J shed 1 base, and the junction held 4 bases outside the gene matches. The CDR3 has 16 residues. Germline CDR1 and CDR2: SSHAT and FNYEAQ (reference sequence). CDR3 sequence: CASSPRLAGGTDTQYF. For the CDR3, the DNA is TGTGCCAGCAGCCCTCGACTAGCGGGGGGCACAGATACGCAGTATTTT.

This sequence joins TRBV7-2 and TRBJ2-7; D ambiguous. The CDR3 runs to 14 residues. Germline assignment: CDR1 SGHTA and CDR2 FQGNSA. The V gene lost 5 bases and the J gene lost 2 bases, with 13 bases spanning the gap. The CDR3 bases are TGTGCCAGCAGCAACCTAAAGAGTGCCTACGAGCAGTACTTC. This gives the protein CASSNLKSAYEQYF.

This clonotype appeared a few times. CDR3 loop: CASSHHEGLGQNTEAFF. The CDR3 DNA reads as TGCGCCAGCAGTCATCACGAGGGTTTGGGCCAGAACACTGAAGCTTTCTTT. The chain is built from TRBV5-1 and TRBJ1-1; D is unclear. Germline CDR1 is SGHRS and CDR2 is YFSETQ. This CDR3 has 17 amino acids. The V end lost 5 bases, the J end lost 1 base, and 21 bases lay between the germline ends.